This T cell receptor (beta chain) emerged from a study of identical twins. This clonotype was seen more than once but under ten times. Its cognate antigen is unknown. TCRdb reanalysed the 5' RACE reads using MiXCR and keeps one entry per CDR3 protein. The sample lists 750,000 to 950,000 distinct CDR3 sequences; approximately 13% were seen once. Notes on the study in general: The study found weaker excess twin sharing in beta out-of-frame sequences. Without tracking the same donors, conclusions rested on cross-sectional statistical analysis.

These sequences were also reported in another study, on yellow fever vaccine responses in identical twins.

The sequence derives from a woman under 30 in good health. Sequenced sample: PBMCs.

CDR3 in DNA: TGTGCCAGCAGTGCGACGGGACAGCTAAATGAAAAACTGTTTTTT. Protein: CASSATGQLNEKLFF. The rearrangement joins TRBV6-1 to TRBJ1-4; 7 bases fit TRBD1. J was trimmed by 5 bases and V by 4 bases; bases with no gene match: 7. The CDR3 has 15 residues. Germline-derived CDR1 and CDR2 are MNHNS and SASEGT.